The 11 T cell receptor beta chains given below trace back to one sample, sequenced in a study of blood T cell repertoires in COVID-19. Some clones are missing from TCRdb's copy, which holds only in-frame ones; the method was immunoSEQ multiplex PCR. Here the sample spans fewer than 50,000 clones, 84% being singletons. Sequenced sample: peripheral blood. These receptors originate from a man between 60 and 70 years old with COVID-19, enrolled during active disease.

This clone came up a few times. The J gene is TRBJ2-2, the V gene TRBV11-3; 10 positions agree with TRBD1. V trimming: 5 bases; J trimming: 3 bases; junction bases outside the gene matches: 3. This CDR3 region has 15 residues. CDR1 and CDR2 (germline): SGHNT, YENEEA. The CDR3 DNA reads TGTGCCAGCAGCGGGGGACAGGGGTACACCGGGGAGCTGTTTTTT. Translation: CASSGGQGYTGELFF.

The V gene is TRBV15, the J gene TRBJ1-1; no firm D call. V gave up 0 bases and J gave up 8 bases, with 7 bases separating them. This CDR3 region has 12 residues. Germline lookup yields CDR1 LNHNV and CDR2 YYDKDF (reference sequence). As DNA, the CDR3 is TGTGCCACCAGCAGAGATCAACAGGAAGCTTTCTTT. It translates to CATSRDQQEAFF.

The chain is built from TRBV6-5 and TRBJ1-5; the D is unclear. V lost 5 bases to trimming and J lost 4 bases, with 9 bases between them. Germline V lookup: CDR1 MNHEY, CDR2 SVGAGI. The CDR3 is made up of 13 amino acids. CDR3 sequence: CASSIQQNQPQHF. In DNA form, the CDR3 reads TGTGCCAGCAGTATACAACAAAATCAGCCCCAGCATTTT.

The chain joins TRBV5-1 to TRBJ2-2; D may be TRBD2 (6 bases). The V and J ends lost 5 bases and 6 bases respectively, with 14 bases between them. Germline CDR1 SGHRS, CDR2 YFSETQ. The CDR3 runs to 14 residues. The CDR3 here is CASRRDSAPGELFF. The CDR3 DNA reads TGCGCCAGCAGGCGGGACTCCGCTCCCGGGGAGCTGTTTTTT.

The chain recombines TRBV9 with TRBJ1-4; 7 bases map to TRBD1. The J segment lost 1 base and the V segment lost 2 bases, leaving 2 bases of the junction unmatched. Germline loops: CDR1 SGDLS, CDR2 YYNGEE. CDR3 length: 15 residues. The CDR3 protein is CASSVNRGTNEKLFF. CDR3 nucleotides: TGTGCCAGCAGCGTTAACAGGGGAACTAATGAAAAACTGTTTTTT.

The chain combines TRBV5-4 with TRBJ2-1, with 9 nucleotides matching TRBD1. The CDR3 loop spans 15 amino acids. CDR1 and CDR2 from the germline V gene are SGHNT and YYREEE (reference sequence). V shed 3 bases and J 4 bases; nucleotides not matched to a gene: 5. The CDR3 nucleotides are TGTGCCAGCAGCTGGGACAGGGCGAAGTACAATGAGCAGTTCTTC. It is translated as CASSWDRAKYNEQFF.

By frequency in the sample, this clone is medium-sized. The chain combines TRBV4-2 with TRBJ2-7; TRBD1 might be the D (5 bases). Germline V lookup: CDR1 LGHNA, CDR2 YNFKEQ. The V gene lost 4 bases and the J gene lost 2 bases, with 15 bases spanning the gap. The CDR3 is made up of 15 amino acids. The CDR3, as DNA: TGTGCCAGCAGCCCTGGCGACAGTAAAACCTACGAGCAGTACTTC. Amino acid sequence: CASSPGDSKTYEQYF.

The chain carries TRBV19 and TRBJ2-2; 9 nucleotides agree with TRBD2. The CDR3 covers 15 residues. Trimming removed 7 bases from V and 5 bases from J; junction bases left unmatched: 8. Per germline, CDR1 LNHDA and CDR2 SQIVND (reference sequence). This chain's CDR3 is CASKAGGRRTGELFF. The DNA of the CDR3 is TGTGCCAGTAAGGCGGGGGGGCGGAGGACCGGGGAGCTGTTTTTT.

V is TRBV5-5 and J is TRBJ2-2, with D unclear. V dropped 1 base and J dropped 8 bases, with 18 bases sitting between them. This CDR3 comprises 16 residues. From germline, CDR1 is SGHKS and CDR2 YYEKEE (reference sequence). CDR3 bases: TGTGCCAGCAGCTTGTCTCGTGACACCTCCAGGGGGGAGCTGTTTTTT. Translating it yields CASSLSRDTSRGELFF. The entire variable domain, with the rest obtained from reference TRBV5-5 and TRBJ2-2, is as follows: DAGVTQSPTHLIKTRGQQVTLRCSPISGHKSVSWYQQVLGQGPQFIFQYYEKEERGRGNFPDRFSARQFPNYSSELNVNALLLGDSALYLCASSLSRDTSRGELFFGEGSRLTVL.

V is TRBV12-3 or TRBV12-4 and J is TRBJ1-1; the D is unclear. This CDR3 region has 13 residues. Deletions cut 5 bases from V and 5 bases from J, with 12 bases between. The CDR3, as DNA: TGTGCCAGCAGTCTTGCGGGCTTGACTGAAGCTTTCTTT. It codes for CASSLAGLTEAFF.

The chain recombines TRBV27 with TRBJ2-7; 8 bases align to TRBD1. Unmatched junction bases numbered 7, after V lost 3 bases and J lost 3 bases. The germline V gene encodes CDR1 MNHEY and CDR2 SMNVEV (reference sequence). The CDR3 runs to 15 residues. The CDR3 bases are TGTGCCAGCAGTTTCTTAGGGACAGGCAACTACGAGCAGTACTTC. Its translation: CASSFLGTGNYEQYF.